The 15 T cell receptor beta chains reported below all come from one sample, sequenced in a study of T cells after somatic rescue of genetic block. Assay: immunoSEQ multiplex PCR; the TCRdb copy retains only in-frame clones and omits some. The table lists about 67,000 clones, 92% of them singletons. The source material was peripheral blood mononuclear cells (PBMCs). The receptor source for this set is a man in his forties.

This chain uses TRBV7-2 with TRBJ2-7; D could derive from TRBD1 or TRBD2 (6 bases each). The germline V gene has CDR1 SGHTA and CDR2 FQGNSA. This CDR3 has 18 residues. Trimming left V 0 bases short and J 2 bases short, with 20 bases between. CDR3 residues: CASSLAGGGAGRPYEQYF. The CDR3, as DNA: TGTGCCAGCAGCTTAGCAGGGGGAGGTGCGGGGCGACCCTACGAGCAGTACTTC. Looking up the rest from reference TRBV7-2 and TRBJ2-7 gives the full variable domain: GAGVSQSPSNKVTEKGKDVELRCDPISGHTALYWYRQSLGQGLEFLIYFQGNSAPDKSGLPSDRFSAERTGGSVSTLTIQRTQQEDSAVYLCASSLAGGGAGRPYEQYFGPGTRLTVT.

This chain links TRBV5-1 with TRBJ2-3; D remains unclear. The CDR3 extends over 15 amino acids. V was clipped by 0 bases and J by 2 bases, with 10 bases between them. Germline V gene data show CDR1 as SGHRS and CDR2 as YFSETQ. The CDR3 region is CASSLATILTDTQYF. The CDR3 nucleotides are TGCGCCAGCAGCTTGGCGACGATTCTCACAGATACGCAGTATTTT.

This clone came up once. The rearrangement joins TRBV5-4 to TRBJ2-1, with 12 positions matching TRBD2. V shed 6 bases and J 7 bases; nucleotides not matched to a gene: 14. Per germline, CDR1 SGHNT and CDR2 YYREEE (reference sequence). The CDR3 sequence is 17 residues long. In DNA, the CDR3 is TGTGCCAGCACAAACACGCCTAGCGGGAGGGCCGAGAATGAGCAGTTCTTC. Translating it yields CASTNTPSGRAENEQFF.

The CDR3 loop is CASSVEGVTGTDTQYF. The CDR3 DNA follows: TGTGCCAGCAGCGTAGAAGGGGTGACGGGCACAGATACGCAGTATTTT. The rearrangement links TRBV9 to TRBJ2-3; tentatively, D is TRBD1 (5 bases). Germline assignment: CDR1 SGDLS and CDR2 YYNGEE. Deletions cut 0 bases from V and 1 base from J, with 12 bases between. The length of the CDR3 is 16 residues.

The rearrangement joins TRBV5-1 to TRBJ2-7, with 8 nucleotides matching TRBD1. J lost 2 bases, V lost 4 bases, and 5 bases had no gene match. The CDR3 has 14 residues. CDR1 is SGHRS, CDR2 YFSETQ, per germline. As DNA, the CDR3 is TGCGCCAGCAGCCCGGGACAGGCCGCCTACGAGCAGTACTTC. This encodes CASSPGQAAYEQYF.

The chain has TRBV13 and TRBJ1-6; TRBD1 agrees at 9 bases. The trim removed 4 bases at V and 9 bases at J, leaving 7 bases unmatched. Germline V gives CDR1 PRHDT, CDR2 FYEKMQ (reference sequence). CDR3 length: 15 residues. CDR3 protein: CASSSGTGIGSPLHF. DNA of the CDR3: TGTGCCAGCAGCTCGGGGACAGGGATAGGTTCACCCCTCCACTTT.

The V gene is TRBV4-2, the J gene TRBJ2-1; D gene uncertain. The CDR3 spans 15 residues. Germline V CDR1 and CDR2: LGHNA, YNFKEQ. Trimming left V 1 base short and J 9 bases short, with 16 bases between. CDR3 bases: TGTGCCAGCAGCCAAGGCCCCCAGGAGTTGGTTGAGCAGTTCTTC. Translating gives CASSQGPQELVEQFF.

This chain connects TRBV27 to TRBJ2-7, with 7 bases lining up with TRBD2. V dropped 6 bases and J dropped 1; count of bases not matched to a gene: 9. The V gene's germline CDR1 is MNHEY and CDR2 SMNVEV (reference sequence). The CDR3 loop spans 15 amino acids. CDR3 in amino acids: CASSLGRGQSYEQYF. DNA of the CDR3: TGTGCCAGCAGCCTGGGGAGGGGCCAATCCTACGAGCAGTACTTC.

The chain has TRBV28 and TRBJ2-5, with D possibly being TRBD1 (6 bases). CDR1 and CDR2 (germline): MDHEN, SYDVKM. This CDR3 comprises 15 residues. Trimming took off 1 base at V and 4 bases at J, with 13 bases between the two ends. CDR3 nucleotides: TGTGCCAGCAGTTTATACTCTACAGGGCGAGAGACCCAGTACTTC. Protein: CASSLYSTGRETQYF. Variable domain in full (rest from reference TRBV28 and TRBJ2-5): DVKVTQSSRYLVKRTGEKVFLECVQDMDHENMFWYRQDPGLGLRLIYFSYDVKMKEKGDIPEGYSVSREKKERFSLILESASTNQTSMYLCASSLYSTGRETQYFGPGTRLLVL.

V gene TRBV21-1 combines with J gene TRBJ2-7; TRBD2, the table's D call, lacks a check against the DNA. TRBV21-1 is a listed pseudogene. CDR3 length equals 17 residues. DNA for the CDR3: TGTGCCAGCAGCAAAGCGGTTTCCCTAGCGGGAGTCTACGAGCAGTACTTC. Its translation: CASSKAVSLAGVYEQYF.

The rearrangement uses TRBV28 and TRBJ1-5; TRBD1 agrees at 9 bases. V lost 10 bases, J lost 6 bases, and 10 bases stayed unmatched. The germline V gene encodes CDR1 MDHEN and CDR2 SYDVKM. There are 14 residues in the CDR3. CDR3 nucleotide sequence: TGTGCCACCCTCACAGGGGGCGGGGGTCAGCCCCAGCATTTT. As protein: CATLTGGGGQPQHF.

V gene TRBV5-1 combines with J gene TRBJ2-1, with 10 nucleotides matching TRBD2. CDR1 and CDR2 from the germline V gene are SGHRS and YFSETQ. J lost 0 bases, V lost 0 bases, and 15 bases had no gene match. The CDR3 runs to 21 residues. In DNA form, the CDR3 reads TGCGCCAGCAGCTTGGCCCGACTAGCGGGCCCTGTTGGGAGCTCCTACAATGAGCAGTTCTTC. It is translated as CASSLARLAGPVGSSYNEQFF.

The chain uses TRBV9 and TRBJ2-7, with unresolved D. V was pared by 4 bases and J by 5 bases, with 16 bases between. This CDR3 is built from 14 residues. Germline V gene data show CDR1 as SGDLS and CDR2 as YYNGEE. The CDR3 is CASSPRQYEDEQYF. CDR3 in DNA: TGTGCCAGCAGCCCCCGGCAGTACGAGGACGAGCAGTACTTC.

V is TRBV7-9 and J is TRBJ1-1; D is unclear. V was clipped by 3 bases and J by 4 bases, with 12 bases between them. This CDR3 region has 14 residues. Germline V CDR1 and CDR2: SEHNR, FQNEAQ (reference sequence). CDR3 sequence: CASSLEGKSTEAFF. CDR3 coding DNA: TGTGCCAGCAGCTTGGAAGGGAAGAGCACTGAAGCTTTCTTT.

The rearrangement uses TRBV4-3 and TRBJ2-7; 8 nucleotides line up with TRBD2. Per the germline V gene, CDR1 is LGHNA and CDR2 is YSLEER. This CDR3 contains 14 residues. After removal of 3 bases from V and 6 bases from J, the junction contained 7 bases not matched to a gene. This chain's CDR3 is CASSQVLSGIEQYF. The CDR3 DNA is TGCGCCAGCAGCCAGGTACTTAGCGGGATCGAGCAGTACTTC.